Below, 30 T cell receptor beta chains from the same sample are listed, as sequenced in a study of regulatory T cells in long-lasting Graves disease. Stated time point: persistent/refractory GD, antithyroid drugs over 5 years with positive TRAb. PBMC-derived RNA was used for the TCR library. For TCR beta, libraries came from iRepertoire HTBI primers and Arm-PCR of CDR3 regions. TCRdb ran MiXCR on the multiplex PCR reads and lists one entry per CDR3 protein. The sample shows about 340,000 distinct CDR3 sequences, roughly a fifth of them seen only once. The specimen comprised peripheral blood mononuclear cells (PBMCs), sampled when the disease was refractory, from a patient treated with antithyroid drugs. The receptors originated from a female donor with Graves disease.

This clonotype was detected ten times or more. CDR3 protein: CASSSPRGGTEAFF. The CDR3, as DNA: TGTGCCAGCAGCTCCCCCAGGGGGGGGACTGAAGCTTTCTTT. This rearrangement joins TRBV11-2 to TRBJ1-1, with 7 bases identical to TRBD1. The CDR3 runs 14 residues. Germline values: CDR1 SGHAT, CDR2 FQNNGV. The J segment lost 5 bases and the V segment lost 4 bases, leaving 7 bases of the junction unmatched.

This clonotype was seen only a few times. The rearrangement uses TRBV20-1 and TRBJ1-5; maybe TRBD1 (6 bases). The CDR3 spans 14 residues. The germline CDR1 and CDR2 sequences are DFQATT and SNEGSKA (reference sequence). V shed 6 bases and J shed 2 bases, with 14 bases lying between them. The CDR3 region has the DNA TGCAGTGCCACCCAGGGGAATGGCAATCAGCCCCAGCATTTT. Its protein is CSATQGNGNQPQHF.

This clonotype was detected a few times. J is TRBJ1-2 and V is TRBV6-1, with D perhaps TRBD1 (5 bases). The CDR3 has 17 residues. The V gene's germline CDR1 is MNHNS and CDR2 SASEGT. V was clipped by 2 bases and J by 7 bases, with 23 bases between them. CDR3 amino acids: CASSEPAPGLSLPGYTF. CDR3 sequence (DNA): TGTGCCAGCAGTGAACCTGCCCCGGGACTTTCTCTCCCTGGCTACACCTTC.

The chain links TRBV29-1 to TRBJ2-7; D is perhaps TRBD2 (6 bases). V was pared by 7 bases and J by 3 bases, with 16 bases between. Germline V CDR1 and CDR2: SQVTM, ANQGSEA. The CDR3 sequence is 13 residues long. CDR3 protein: CSAGPQGGYEQYF. The CDR3 region has the DNA TGCAGCGCCGGCCCCCAGGGAGGCTACGAGCAGTACTTC.

Many counts were recorded for this clonotype. The rearrangement uses TRBV3-1 and TRBJ1-2; no firm D call. The V end lost 0 bases, the J end lost 4 bases, and 12 bases lay between the germline ends. Germline V gene data show CDR1 as LGHDT and CDR2 as YNNKEL (reference sequence). This CDR3 is built from 15 residues. CDR3 DNA: TGTGCCAGCAGCCAAGATCGCGGGGTCACCTATGGCTACACCTTC. Translation gives CASSQDRGVTYGYTF. Full variable domain (rest looked up from reference TRBV3-1 and TRBJ1-2): DTAVSQTPKYLVTQMGNDKSIKCEQNLGHDTMYWYKQDSKKFLKIMFSYNNKELIINETVPNRFSPKSPDKAHLNLHINSLELGDSAVYFCASSQDRGVTYGYTFGSGTRLTVV.

This clonotype was seen ten or more times. The rearrangement joins TRBV28 to TRBJ2-5; no clear D. Trimming stripped 5 bases from V and 3 bases from J, with 16 bases between. This CDR3 comprises 15 residues. CDR1 MDHEN and CDR2 SYDVKM come from the germline V gene. DNA of the CDR3: TGTGCCAGCAGTACCAACAGAGAAGTAAAAGAGACCCAGTACTTC. It is translated as CASSTNREVKETQYF.

This clonotype was recorded many times. J is TRBJ2-2 and V is TRBV5-1; D is undetermined. The length of the CDR3 is 14 residues. Germline V gene data show CDR1 as SGHRS and CDR2 as YFSETQ. V lost 7 bases, J lost 2 bases, and 12 bases lay in between. The CDR3 protein is CASRRQPNTGELFF. The CDR3 region has the DNA TGCGCCAGCCGCCGACAACCCAACACCGGGGAGCTGTTTTTT. Looking up the rest from reference TRBV5-1 and TRBJ2-2 gives the full variable domain: KAGVTQTPRYLIKTRGQQVTLSCSPISGHRSVSWYQQTPGQGLQFLFEYFSETQRNKGNFPGRFSGRQFSNSRSEMNVSTLELGDSALYLCASRRQPNTGELFFGEGSRLTVL.

This rearrangement joins TRBV7-9 to TRBJ2-7, with 8 bases aligning to TRBD1. V shed 0 bases, J shed 0 bases, and the junction held 7 bases outside the gene matches. This CDR3 is 17 amino acids long. The germline CDR1 and CDR2 sequences are SEHNR and FQNEAQ (reference sequence). CDR3 coding DNA: TGTGCCAGCAGCTTAGCACCCGGGACAGGCTTCTCCTACGAGCAGTACTTC. Amino acid sequence: CASSLAPGTGFSYEQYF.

This clonotype has just a few counts. The V gene is TRBV9, the J gene TRBJ2-1; 7 nucleotides agree with TRBD2. Germline V gene data show CDR1 as SGDLS and CDR2 as YYNGEE. The CDR3 spans 15 residues. V lost 0 bases, J lost 6 bases, and 6 bases stayed unmatched. CDR3 protein: CASSVGSSSGNEQFF. The CDR3 DNA follows: TGTGCCAGCAGCGTAGGGTCTTCTAGCGGCAATGAGCAGTTCTTC.

The sample holds many counts of this clonotype. The V call is TRBV7-2, the J call TRBJ1-2; TRBD1 agrees at 10 bases. The CDR3 contains 14 residues. V trimming: 5 bases; J trimming: 3 bases; junction bases outside the gene matches: 3. Germline-derived CDR1 and CDR2 are SGHTA and FQGNSA. The CDR3 loop reads CASSRDRGDYGYTF. CDR3 nucleotide sequence: TGTGCCAGCAGCCGGGACAGGGGCGACTATGGCTACACCTTC.

The chain uses TRBV30 and TRBJ1-1; D may be TRBD1 (6 bases). Per the germline V gene, CDR1 is GTSNPN and CDR2 is SVGIG (reference sequence). V was clipped by 0 bases and J by 1 base, with 9 bases between them. CDR3 length equals 14 residues. The CDR3 DNA follows: TGTGCCTGGAGTGTCCGGGACACGAACACTGAAGCTTTCTTT. This codes for CAWSVRDTNTEAFF.

The sample holds many counts of this clonotype. J is TRBJ1-2 and V is TRBV2; 7 nucleotides match TRBD1. In germline, CDR1 is SNHLY, CDR2 FYNNEI. This CDR3 is built from 14 residues. V was pared by 4 bases and J by 3 bases, with 5 bases of the junction left unmatched. CDR3 sequence reads: CASSGDSIDYGYTF. In DNA, the CDR3 is TGTGCCAGCAGTGGGGACAGCATCGACTATGGCTACACCTTC.

The sample holds one count of this clonotype. A much larger clone differs by one base, so this may be a read error. The V call is TRBV6-1, the J call TRBJ2-7; TRBD2 matches at 9 bases. CDR3 size: 15 residues. The V gene's germline CDR1 is MNHNS and CDR2 SASEGT. CDR3 amino acids: CASSKQLAGLGERYF. CDR3 nucleotides: TGTGCCAGCAGTAAACAGCTAGCGGGGTTGGGCGAGCGGTACTTC.

V is TRBV29-1 and J is TRBJ2-7, with a possible D match to TRBD1 (5 bases). Trimming stripped 7 bases from V and 2 bases from J, with 27 bases between. The CDR3 has 17 residues. CDR1 and CDR2 from the germline V gene are SQVTM and ANQGSEA. Here the CDR3 reads CSAPDGANYFPTYEQYF. CDR3 bases: TGCAGCGCCCCTGATGGGGCCAACTATTTCCCGACCTACGAGCAGTACTTC.

The table lists this clonotype with a few counts. The chain employs TRBV7-9 and TRBJ1-6; the D is unclear. Trimming left V 1 base short and J 9 bases short, with 13 bases between. Germline CDR1 reads SEHNR; CDR2 reads FQNEAQ (reference sequence). This CDR3 contains 15 residues. The CDR3 reads CASSLGGTVSSPLHF. As DNA, the CDR3 is TGTGCCAGCAGCTTAGGAGGTACAGTCTCTTCACCCCTCCACTTT.

In its sample, this clonotype was seen many times. The chain combines TRBV28 with TRBJ2-4; D not resolved. CDR1 and CDR2 from the germline V gene are MDHEN and SYDVKM. V lost 2 bases to trimming and J lost 6 bases, with 8 bases between them. This CDR3 region has 13 residues. CDR3: CASSLLAGNIQYF. The CDR3 coding sequence is TGTGCCAGCAGTTTACTGGCCGGAAACATTCAGTACTTC.

Only a few counts were recorded for this clonotype. The chain links TRBV7-2 to TRBJ1-2; 7 bases agree with TRBD1. The CDR3 extends over 14 amino acids. The V segment lost 1 base and the J segment 8 bases; nucleotides outside the gene matches: 7. Germline V gene sequence: CDR1 SGHTA, CDR2 FQGNSA. The CDR3 DNA reads as TGTGCCAGCAGCTTAGAAAGAGGGGGCGAGGGCTACACCTTC. Translation: CASSLERGGEGYTF.

This clonotype appeared a few times. The gene calls are TRBV7-2 and TRBJ1-1, with no clear D. This CDR3 has 14 residues. Per germline, CDR1 SGHTA and CDR2 FQGNSA. V was trimmed by 5 bases and J by 6 bases, leaving 16 bases between them. The CDR3 DNA reads TGTGCCAGCAGCGCAGGCCGGGGATTCCCTGAAGCTTTCTTT. This encodes CASSAGRGFPEAFF.

V and J are TRBV6-5 and TRBJ2-7; 7 positions match TRBD1. After removal of 2 bases from V and 6 bases from J, the junction contained 13 bases not matched to a gene. Germline CDR1 reads MNHEY; CDR2 reads SVGAGI. The CDR3 sequence is 16 residues long. The CDR3 DNA sequence: TGTGCCAGCAGTTACCCACCGACAGGGCTCCCCTGCGAGCAGTACTTC. It specifies CASSYPPTGLPCEQYF.

The table lists this clonotype with many counts. The J gene is TRBJ1-3, the V gene TRBV6-1; no clear D. V lost 6 bases and J lost 0, with 6 bases in between. The V gene's germline CDR1 is MNHNS and CDR2 SASEGT. The CDR3 totals 13 residues. The CDR3 region is CASRKDSGNTIYF. CDR3 coding DNA: TGTGCCAGCAGGAAGGACTCTGGAAACACCATATATTTT.

This clonotype was counted only a few times. The V and J genes are TRBV6-5 and TRBJ1-3, with unresolved D. CDR1 is MNHEY, CDR2 SVGAGI, per germline. The CDR3 loop spans 15 amino acids. Trimming pared 0 bases from V and 3 bases from J, leaving 9 bases between. The CDR3 spells CASSYSADIGNTIYF. The CDR3 DNA is TGTGCCAGCAGTTACTCAGCGGATATTGGAAACACCATATATTTT.

The chain uses TRBV18 and TRBJ2-2; 7 positions match TRBD1. There are 19 residues in the CDR3. V gave up 1 base and J gave up 4 bases; unmatched junction bases: 15. Looked up from germline, CDR1 is KGHSH and CDR2 is LQKENI. CDR3 nucleotide sequence: TGTGCCAGCTCACCACTAAGTCAGCGCCGGGACAGTCCCACCGGGGAGCTGTTTTTT. Its translation: CASSPLSQRRDSPTGELFF.

Worth noting for this clonotype: Since a much larger clone is just one base distant, this may be a read error. The gene calls are TRBV11-3 and TRBJ1-5, with 7 bases matching TRBD1. There are 16 residues in the CDR3. Germline V gene sequence: CDR1 SGHNT, CDR2 YENEEA. V was clipped by 3 bases and J by 6 bases; unmatched bases: 11. Here the CDR3 reads CASSFYLAGGSQPQHF. CDR3 nucleotide sequence: TGTGCCAGCAGCTTCTATTTGGCAGGGGGAAGTCAGCCCCAGCATTTT.

The V and J genes are TRBV7-2 and TRBJ1-3; D gene ambiguous. The V gene lost 5 bases and the J gene lost 4 bases, with 15 bases spanning the gap. Germline V gives CDR1 SGHTA, CDR2 FQGNSA. CDR3 length: 15 residues. Here the CDR3 reads CASSLFLPQGNTIYF. CDR3 DNA: TGTGCCAGCAGCCTCTTCCTGCCCCAAGGAAACACCATATATTTT. Combining the CDR3 with reference TRBV7-2 and TRBJ1-3 gives the whole variable domain GAGVSQSPSNKVTEKGKDVELRCDPISGHTALYWYRQSLGQGLEFLIYFQGNSAPDKSGLPSDRFSAERTGGSVSTLTIQRTQQEDSAVYLCASSLFLPQGNTIYFGEGSWLTVV.

This clonotype appeared many times. The rearrangement uses TRBV28 and TRBJ2-7; 7 bases match TRBD2. This CDR3 region has 14 residues. CDR1 is MDHEN, CDR2 SYDVKM, per germline. Trimming at V came to 10 bases and at J to 4 bases, leaving 13 bases not matched to a gene. The CDR3 spells CAISRAGVGYEQYF. The CDR3 bases are TGTGCCATCTCACGGGCGGGAGTAGGTTACGAGCAGTACTTC.

Ten or more counts support this clonotype. This sequence joins TRBV30 and TRBJ2-6, with a tentative D call TRBD1 (6 bases). Germline CDR1 reads GTSNPN; CDR2 reads SVGIG (reference sequence). The V end was cut by 5 bases, the J end by 2 bases, with 10 bases between. The CDR3 runs to 14 residues. Here the CDR3 reads CAWVEGAGANVLTF. Written as DNA, the CDR3 is TGTGCCTGGGTCGAGGGGGCTGGGGCCAACGTCCTGACTTTC.

The chain has TRBV24-1 and TRBJ1-1; D gene ambiguous. This CDR3 contains 14 residues. Trimming took 4 bases from V and 5 from J, leaving 13 bases between them. Germline CDR1 is KGHDR and CDR2 is SFDVKD. CDR3 residues: CATSDPTRGTEAFF. CDR3 DNA sequence: TGTGCCACCAGTGACCCGACCCGGGGAACTGAAGCTTTCTTT.

This clonotype appeared many times. J is TRBJ1-1 and V is TRBV12-5; D possibly corresponds to TRBD1 (6 bases). V lost 1 base, J lost 1 base, and 10 bases lay in between. The length of the CDR3 is 15 residues. Germline V gives CDR1 LGHNT, CDR2 FRNRAP. CDR3 sequence (DNA): TGTGCTAGTGGTTTGGAGGGGGTGGAGAACACTGAAGCTTTCTTT. Its translation is CASGLEGVENTEAFF.

At least ten counts were recorded for this clonotype. The chain has TRBV7-2 and TRBJ2-5, with TRBD1 matching over 8 bases. The germline gives CDR1 SGHTA, CDR2 FQGNSA. Germline trimming cut 1 base from V and 4 bases from J; bases unmatched to any gene: 8. The CDR3 covers 16 residues. The CDR3 sequence is CASSLVARGRGETQYF. The CDR3 DNA reads TGTGCCAGCAGCTTAGTTGCCAGGGGGCGGGGAGAGACCCAGTACTTC.

This clonotype occurred many times. J is TRBJ2-6 and V is TRBV28; tentative D call: TRBD2 (5 bases). Trimming shortened V by 1 base and J by 1 base, and 5 bases separated the two germline ends. CDR1 MDHEN and CDR2 SYDVKM come from the germline V gene. This CDR3 is 15 amino acids long. Here the CDR3 reads CASSLSGSGANVLTF. For the CDR3, the DNA is TGTGCCAGCAGTTTATCGGGGTCTGGGGCCAACGTCCTGACTTTC.